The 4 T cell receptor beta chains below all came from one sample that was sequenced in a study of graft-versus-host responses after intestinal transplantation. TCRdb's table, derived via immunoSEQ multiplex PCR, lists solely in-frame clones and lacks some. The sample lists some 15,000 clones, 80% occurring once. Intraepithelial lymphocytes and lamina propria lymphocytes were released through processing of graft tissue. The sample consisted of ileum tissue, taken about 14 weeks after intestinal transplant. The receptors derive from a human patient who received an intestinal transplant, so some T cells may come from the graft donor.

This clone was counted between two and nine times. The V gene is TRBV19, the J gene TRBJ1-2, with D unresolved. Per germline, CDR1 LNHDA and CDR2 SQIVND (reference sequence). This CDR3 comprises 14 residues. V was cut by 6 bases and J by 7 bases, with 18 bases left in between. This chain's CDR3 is CASSGTQARAGYTF. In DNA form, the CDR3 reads TGTGCCAGTAGCGGAACCCAGGCCCGCGCTGGCTACACCTTC.

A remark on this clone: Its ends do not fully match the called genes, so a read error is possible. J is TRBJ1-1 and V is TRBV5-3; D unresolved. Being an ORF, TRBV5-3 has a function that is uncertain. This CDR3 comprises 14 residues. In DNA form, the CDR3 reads TGTGCCAGCAGCTTAGACGGGCGGAGGGCTGAAGCTTTCTTT. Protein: CASSLDGRRAEAFF.

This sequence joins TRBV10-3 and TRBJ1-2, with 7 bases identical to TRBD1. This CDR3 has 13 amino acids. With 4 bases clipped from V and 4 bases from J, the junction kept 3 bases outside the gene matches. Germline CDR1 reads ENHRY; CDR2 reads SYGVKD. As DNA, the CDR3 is TGTGCCATCAGTGGGGACAGCCCCTATGGCTACACCTTC. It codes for CAISGDSPYGYTF.

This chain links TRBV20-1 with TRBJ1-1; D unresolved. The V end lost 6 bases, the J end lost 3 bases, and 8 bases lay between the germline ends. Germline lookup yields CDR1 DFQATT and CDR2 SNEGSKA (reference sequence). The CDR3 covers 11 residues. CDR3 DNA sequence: TGCAGTGCCCCTGGGGACACTGAAGCTTTCTTT. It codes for CSAPGDTEAFF.